This T cell receptor beta chain appears in the sequencing data of a study of blood T cell repertoires in COVID-19. This CDR3 contains 14 residues. Germline CDR1 and CDR2: MDHEN and SYDVKM. Trimming cost V 2 bases and J 4 bases, with 10 bases left between them. In the original analysis: The assay estimated nucleated cells by amplifying reference gene primers. The protocol was immunoSEQ multiplex PCR, while the TCRdb copy is restricted to in-frame clones and leaves out a portion. V and J calls and clone size are as listed in that table; D and trimming were resolved from the DNA. The table includes 110,000 or so clones, 70% to 85% detected once.

What was sequenced was peripheral blood. This sequence originates from a woman aged 80 or older with active or convalescent COVID-19. This chain links TRBV28 with TRBJ2-3; no reliable D call. The CDR3 bases are TGTGCCAGCAGTTTACCTATTACCCCAGATACGCAGTATTTT. Translated: CASSLPITPDTQYF.